Listed below are T cell receptor beta chains from one sample, sequenced in a study of cytomegalovirus exposure and HLA in healthy donors. The table came from immunoSEQ multiplex PCR; TCRdb's copy has only in-frame clones and leaves some out. Of 150,000 to 200,000 clones in the sample, around 80% are singletons; the top ten hold about 2.1%. Input material: PBMCs. The source is a young woman in good health and CMV-seropositive. CDR3s leave out the opening cysteine and the closing phenylalanine or tryptophan.

TRBV10-2	TRBJ1-1	ASKGGGEAF
TRBV10-3	TRBJ2-2	AIGQGLVGPGELF
TRBV27	TRBJ2-7	ASTRQGTSGGAVYEQY
TRBV5-1	TRBJ1-1	ASSTDAGWNTEAF
TRBV5-1	TRBJ1-2	ASSLTPGGTNYGYT
TRBV6-1	TRBJ2-1	ASSEMWAGEQF
TRBV7-9	TRBJ1-1	ASSSRGQSYTEAF
TRBV10-3	TRBJ1-1	AISTAGTGGTEAF
TRBV30	TRBJ2-5	AWNGQGQETQY
TRBV6-6	TRBJ1-4	ASSYSGGINEKLF
TRBV5-4	TRBJ1-6	ASTGGDSLNSPLH
TRBV9	TRBJ2-3	ASSVASGGQADTQY
TRBV10-1	TRBJ1-2	ASSVTGVTYGYT
TRBV6-1	TRBJ2-1	ASSGGGEQF
TRBV30	TRBJ2-5	AWRAGTSGRETQY
TRBV6-4	TRBJ2-3	ASSEGQGATDTQY
TRBV6-4	TRBJ1-1	ASSAGGTSTEAF
TRBV2	TRBJ2-7	ASSEAGRHSPYEQY
TRBV7-8	TRBJ1-1	ASSLQGRTEAF
TRBV5-5	TRBJ1-2	ASSRDRTLYT
TRBV5-1	TRBJ2-1	ASSPGTGGNNEQF
TRBV4-3	TRBJ2-1	ASSQDWELAGVNEQF
TRBV10-2	TRBJ1-1	ATGGGTEAF
TRBV7-6	TRBJ2-7	ASSLLSKGLAGNEQY
TRBV7-8	TRBJ2-7	ASSLRRAKDEQY
TRBV20-1	TRBJ2-7	SASHGHEQY
TRBV5-1	TRBJ2-3	ASSPRDTSTDTQY
TRBV5-6	TRBJ1-2	ASRSSRDRLINYGYT
TRBV5-4	TRBJ2-5	ASSLRETQY
TRBV9	TRBJ1-3	ASSVGGTGNTIY
TRBV6-6	TRBJ2-3	ASSSPGTRASDTQY
TRBV6-6	TRBJ1-6	ASTRDTSPLH
TRBV6-1	TRBJ2-1	ASSPLAGVGNEQF
TRBV5-4	TRBJ2-7	ASSLGRDRASYEQY
TRBV4-1	TRBJ1-1	ASSPGLNTEAF
TRBV10-2	TRBJ1-2	ASSDWANYGYT
TRBV5-1	TRBJ2-1	ASSPRLGGGNEQF
TRBV13	TRBJ2-7	ASSSIYRGSYEQY
TRBV27	TRBJ2-1	ASKAPGQGIDEQF
TRBV2	TRBJ2-2	ASNQGSVSTGELF
TRBV6-6	TRBJ2-3	ASSHRDRGTDTQY
TRBV5-4	TRBJ2-5	ASSFTTGFETQY
TRBV14	TRBJ2-2	ASSQSFGTGHTGELF
TRBV7-2	TRBJ2-4	ASSLEGAGAIKNIQY
TRBV5-1	TRBJ2-5	ASSSILGGRGETQY
TRBV6-5	TRBJ2-7	ASSYSIAGGGYEQY
TRBV7-9	TRBJ2-7	SSSHRDRVYEQY
TRBV9	TRBJ2-5	ASSLAVQETQY
TRBV2	TRBJ2-2	ASTALRGGSGELF
TRBV9	TRBJ1-3	ASSDLASGNTIY
TRBV4-1	TRBJ2-5	ASSPPLRRETQY
TRBV30	TRBJ2-2	ARGDINTGELF
TRBV10-3	TRBJ2-5	AIRRGTQETQY
TRBV5-1	TRBJ1-1	ASSLDGQPELENEAF
TRBV7-2	TRBJ2-3	ASSSRGTGGRDTQY
TRBV28	TRBJ1-5	ASRSGIKSGGYQPQH
TRBV7-2	TRBJ1-1	ASSSVGGITEAF
TRBV30	TRBJ1-2	AWTRTDLLDGYT